This TCR beta chain was captured in a study of blood T cell repertoires in COVID-19. Overall study: Some COVID-19 samples were acute and others convalescent; all came from the United States, Italy and Spain.

This CDR3 comprises 16 residues. The germline V gene has CDR1 SGHTA and CDR2 FQGNSA. Trimming stripped 8 bases from V and 1 base from J, with 15 bases between. The data were produced by immunoSEQ multiplex PCR, yet TCRdb's version contains in-frame clones alone and is incomplete. This table holds about 93,000 clones, around 90% found once. The sequenced sample consisted of peripheral blood. The clonotype was recovered from a human donor with active COVID-19. The donor label of this sample is uncertain. The chain joins TRBV7-2 to TRBJ2-6, with D possibly TRBD1 on 5 matching bases. The CDR3 region has the DNA TGTGCCAGCCCGCAGGGATGGTTATCTGGGGCCAACGTCCTGACTTTC. It codes for CASPQGWLSGANVLTF. Variable domain in full (rest from reference TRBV7-2 and TRBJ2-6): GAGVSQSPSNKVTEKGKDVELRCDPISGHTALYWYRQSLGQGLEFLIYFQGNSAPDKSGLPSDRFSAERTGGSVSTLTIQRTQQEDSAVYLCASPQGWLSGANVLTFGAGSRLTVL.